These 15 T cell receptor beta chains share one sample of origin, sequenced in a study of T-cell memory formation after mild COVID-19. One entry per CDR3 protein results from TCRdb running MiXCR on the 5' RACE reads. Altogether some 450,000 distinct CDR3 sequences are present, roughly 18% being singletons, with the ten largest covering roughly 21%. The sequenced sample consisted of PBMCs or a T cell subset sorted from them (not recorded which). The receptor set was obtained from a man aged 18 to 35 who had mild COVID-19 (a few samples of this study predate the infection). Cell type and time point are not known.

The chain recombines TRBV5-1 with TRBJ2-5; D may be TRBD1 or TRBD2 (5 bases each). The CDR3 length is 15 residues. Between the trimmed V and J ends, which lost 5 bases and 3 bases, there was a span of 17 bases. Germline lookup yields CDR1 SGHRS and CDR2 YFSETQ. The CDR3 loop is CASSPVGGDEETQYF. CDR3 bases: TGCGCCAGCAGTCCTGTTGGGGGTGATGAAGAGACCCAGTACTTC.

The table lists this clonotype with a few counts. The chain employs TRBV7-9 and TRBJ1-2, with D possibly matching TRBD1 (6 bases). CDR1 is SEHNR, CDR2 FQNEAQ, per germline (reference sequence). V shed 3 bases and J shed 2 bases, with 10 bases lying between them. CDR3 length equals 14 residues. CDR3 coding DNA: TGTGCCAGCAGCTTTGTACAGGGAAACTATGGCTACACCTTC. This translates into CASSFVQGNYGYTF.

This clonotype was seen only a few times. The chain carries TRBV6-5 and TRBJ1-5, with D possibly being TRBD1 (6 bases). V lost 8 bases, J lost 4 bases, and 15 bases lay in between. There are 14 residues in the CDR3. Germline CDR1 MNHEY, CDR2 SVGAGI. CDR3: CASGLGGGNQPQHF. CDR3 DNA: TGTGCCAGCGGGCTAGGAGGGGGTAATCAGCCCCAGCATTTT.

This clonotype was recorded a few times. This chain uses TRBV27 with TRBJ2-2; D may correspond to TRBD1 or TRBD2 (6 bases each). The germline V and J ends were trimmed by 3 bases and 6 bases, with 17 bases remaining between them. The germline V gene encodes CDR1 MNHEY and CDR2 SMNVEV (reference sequence). This CDR3 has 16 residues. The DNA of the CDR3 is TGTGCCAGCAGTTTCCTCGCGGCCCGGGGGCCCGGGGAGCTGTTTTTT. Its protein product is CASSFLAARGPGELFF.

Here the CDR3 DNA reads TGTGCCAGCAGCGAAGGAAAGGAGGCTTCGTCCCTCCACTTT. This encodes CASSEGKEASSLHF. The chain carries TRBV6-2 or TRBV6-3 and TRBJ1-6; D call uncertain. CDR1 and CDR2 (germline): MNHEY, SVGEGT. This CDR3 spans 14 amino acids. Trimming cost V 6 bases and J 14 bases, with 20 bases left between them.

The chain is built from TRBV28 and TRBJ1-5; a possible D gene is TRBD1 (5 bases). Trimming removed 1 base from V and 7 bases from J, with 8 bases in between. Per the germline V gene, CDR1 is MDHEN and CDR2 is SYDVKM. The CDR3 has 13 amino acids. The CDR3 is CASSLFQGQPQHF. CDR3 bases: TGTGCCAGCAGTTTATTTCAGGGCCAGCCCCAGCATTTT.

The chain combines TRBV6-5 with TRBJ2-5, with unresolved D. Trimming removed 7 bases at V and 5 bases at J, with 14 bases between. Germline V gives CDR1 MNHEY, CDR2 SVGAGI. The length of the CDR3 is 13 residues. The CDR3 here is CASTLNPRETQYF. The CDR3 DNA reads as TGTGCCAGCACCCTTAACCCCCGGGAGACCCAGTACTTC.

This clonotype was counted a single time. The V call is TRBV5-1, the J call TRBJ2-5; a possible D gene is TRBD1 (6 bases). V was pared by 5 bases and J by 3 bases, with 14 bases between. Germline-derived CDR1 and CDR2 are SGHRS and YFSETQ. This CDR3 spans 14 amino acids. As DNA, the CDR3 is TGCGCCAGCAGGCGGACAGTAGATGAAGAGACCCAGTACTTC. Protein: CASRRTVDEETQYF. Based on the CDR3 plus reference TRBV5-1 and TRBJ2-5, the full variable domain is KAGVTQTPRYLIKTRGQQVTLSCSPISGHRSVSWYQQTPGQGLQFLFEYFSETQRNKGNFPGRFSGRQFSNSRSEMNVSTLELGDSALYLCASRRTVDEETQYFGPGTRLLVL.

J is TRBJ1-4 and V is TRBV7-9; TRBD1 agrees at 7 bases. V lost 3 bases, J lost 10 bases, and 11 bases stayed unmatched. Germline lookup yields CDR1 SEHNR and CDR2 FQNEAQ (reference sequence). This CDR3 has 15 residues. CDR3: CASSFPGGRIGKLFF. CDR3 DNA: TGTGCCAGCAGCTTCCCAGGGGGGCGGATAGGAAAACTGTTTTTT.

The chain couples TRBV29-1 to TRBJ2-7, with a possible D match to TRBD2 (7 bases). The CDR3 contains 12 residues. V shed 6 bases and J shed 6 bases, with 15 bases lying between them. CDR1 is SQVTM, CDR2 ANQGSEA, per germline. The CDR3 here is CSVLWGGVEQYF. CDR3 coding DNA: TGCAGCGTGTTGTGGGGGGGCGTCGAGCAGTACTTC.

This clonotype appeared a few times. The V call is TRBV4-2, the J call TRBJ1-1; D gene uncertain. V lost 2 bases and J lost 1, with 11 bases in between. The CDR3 runs to 15 residues. Germline CDR1 reads LGHNA; CDR2 reads YNFKEQ. The CDR3: CASSQLGNRNTEAFF. In DNA, the CDR3 is TGTGCCAGCAGCCAACTGGGGAACCGGAACACTGAAGCTTTCTTT.

This clonotype was counted between two and nine times. The rearrangement links TRBV7-2 to TRBJ1-1; no clear D. The V gene lost 4 bases and the J gene lost 8 bases, with 5 bases spanning the gap. Germline V gene data show CDR1 as SGHTA and CDR2 as FQGNSA. The CDR3 sequence is 10 residues long. Here the CDR3 reads CASSYGEAFF. DNA of the CDR3: TGTGCCAGCAGCTATGGGGAAGCTTTCTTT.

This clonotype was observed a few times. The rearrangement joins TRBV5-1 to TRBJ2-3; 8 positions agree with TRBD2. With V trimmed by 4 bases and J by 4 bases, 11 bases remained unmatched. The CDR3 sequence is 16 residues long. CDR1 and CDR2 from the germline V gene are SGHRS and YFSETQ. The CDR3 region is CASSAQRGKASDTQYF. CDR3 sequence (DNA): TGCGCCAGCAGCGCCCAGCGGGGGAAAGCGTCAGATACGCAGTATTTT. The entire variable domain, with the rest obtained from reference TRBV5-1 and TRBJ2-3, is as follows: KAGVTQTPRYLIKTRGQQVTLSCSPISGHRSVSWYQQTPGQGLQFLFEYFSETQRNKGNFPGRFSGRQFSNSRSEMNVSTLELGDSALYLCASSAQRGKASDTQYFGPGTRLTVL.

The chain uses TRBV5-1 and TRBJ2-3, with 9 nucleotides matching TRBD1. The CDR3 totals 16 residues. Germline V gene data show CDR1 as SGHRS and CDR2 as YFSETQ. V shed 4 bases and J 2 bases; nucleotides not matched to a gene: 8. The CDR3 DNA sequence: TGCGCCAGCAGCGTTACAGGGGGCTCGCTCACAGATACGCAGTATTTT. It codes for CASSVTGGSLTDTQYF.

This clonotype was detected only a few times. The V and J genes are TRBV10-3 and TRBJ2-3; D unclear. V was trimmed by 3 bases and J by 6 bases, leaving 10 bases between them. Germline V gives CDR1 ENHRY, CDR2 SYGVKD. The CDR3 totals 13 residues. The CDR3 DNA reads as TGTGCCATCAGTGATGGTCTAGTTGATACGCAGTATTTT. Translating gives CAISDGLVDTQYF.